Detailed here is one T cell receptor beta chain. The antigen it recognizes is unknown. Base-call qualities are not available, and no considerably larger clone is one nucleotide away. The entry originates in a study of blood T cell repertoires in COVID-19 (TCRdb year 2020). As for the study more broadly: The collaborator samples originated in the United States, Italy and Spain and spanned the acute and convalescent phases of COVID-19. The material from the prospective study consisted of cDNA or gDNA derived from T cells, B-cell-depleted T cells, or PBMCs. Deeply sampled blood TCRbeta repertoires from subjects exposed to, actively infected with, or recovered from COVID-19 were included in the dataset. A freely available public database, intended as a resource for researchers studying the immune response to SARS-CoV-2, is where the repertoires were released. Samples came from the ongoing ImmuneRACE study (first 160 participants) plus 1,254 subjects from 6 global collaborators. Sample metadata almost always included a de-identified subject ID, COVID-19 status, age in years and sex. Where available, HLA class I and class II types were taken from metadata supplied by the sample provider and were not determined by assay-based typing. Summary of the overall study and its limitations: The quantity of clinical and demographic metadata differed by source and by participant and was supplied without curation.

Relative to germline, V is 6 bases shorter and J is 4 bases shorter, with 11 bases between their ends. From the cysteine up to the phenylalanine, the CDR3 has a length of 13 residues. Left in the record is the CDR3 DNA by itself, 39 bases read in frame from the first base. From the germline V gene, CDR1 is SGHAT and CDR2 is FQNNGV. Participants in the prospective study were enrolled through a virtual design, were aged roughly 18 to 100 years, and lived in roughly 24 United States geographic areas. In the prospective study, cohorts were assigned on the basis of participant-reported clinical history obtained from a screening survey and a study questionnaire. For ImmuneRACE Cohort 3, a participant was defined as recovered based on two consecutive negative NP/OP PCR tests, clearance by a healthcare professional, or resolution of symptoms. In the prospective study, whole blood, serum and a nasopharyngeal or oropharyngeal swab were collected from each participant by mobile phlebotomists. Additional blood draws and questionnaires over an approximately two-month period could optionally be provided by prospective study participants. Before DNA extraction, blood samples from the prospective study were shipped at room temperature or frozen.

TCRbeta CDR3 regions were amplified from genomic DNA by means of the immunoSEQ Assay, a bias-controlled multiplex PCR. The published analysis was carried out like this. The number of nucleated cells in each sample was estimated by amplification of reference gene primers within the assay. Sequence reads were collapsed and filtered to measure the absolute abundance of every unique TCRbeta CDR3 rearrangement. For each sample, productive Simpson clonality was calculated by taking the square root of Simpson's diversity index across productive rearrangements. TCRdb mirrors the immuneACCESS table, restricted to in-frame sequences. Some clones are absent from its copies; in checked studies, under half trace to an unresolved V gene, and the reason for the others is unknown. Clone size and V and J calls were adopted from that table, with D and trimming inferred from the DNA. This sample lists 150,000 to 200,000 clones; approximately 82% were detected once. Together, the top ten hold roughly 17% of the sample.

Source material: PBMCs or T cells enriched from blood (not recorded which). Recombination joined TRBV11-2 with TRBJ2-3; the D gene cannot be resolved reliably. The receptor was isolated from a woman in her forties or fifties who had recovered from COVID-19. This receptor carries the CDR3 CASRQNAADTQYF. The nucleotide sequence reads as follows: TGTGCCAGCAGACAAAACGCAGCAGATACGCAGTATTTT.